These T cell receptor beta chains were read from a single sample in a study of blood T cells in healthy people across ages. TCRdb reprocessed the 5' RACE reads with MiXCR, giving one entry per CDR3 protein. The table shows around 820,000 distinct CDR3 sequences, with more than 20% occurring only once. The sample was also linked to a second study, of T cells of mothers and their children.

The sequenced sample was blood. Receptors were obtained from a boy aged 5-17 years in good health. Each CDR3 is given with its conserved first and last residue. The D gene is left open where the match is weak. A row's size may be missing; if present it is once, few, many or a size class.

D gene: .; V gene: TRBV7-9; J gene: TRBJ2-7; clone size: few; CDR3 DNA: TGTGCCAGCAGCTCGGACGGACCCTCCTACGAGCAGTACTTC; CDR3 protein: CASSSDGPSYEQYF
D gene: .; V gene: TRBV9; J gene: TRBJ2-5; clone size: few; CDR3 DNA: TGTGCCAGCAGCGACGGACAGCAAGAGACCCAGTACTTC; CDR3 protein: CASSDGQQETQYF
D gene: TRBD2; V gene: TRBV2; J gene: TRBJ2-3; clone size: .; CDR3 DNA: TGTGCCAGCAGTGAAGACACTAGCGGACCCACAGATACGCAGTATTTT; CDR3 protein: CASSEDTSGPTDTQYF
D gene: TRBD2; V gene: TRBV7-2; J gene: TRBJ2-5; clone size: few; CDR3 DNA: TGTGCCAGCAGCCCCCCGGGACTAGCGGGAGGGCCGGGGACCCAGTACTTC; CDR3 protein: CASSPPGLAGGPGTQYF
D gene: .; V gene: TRBV27; J gene: TRBJ2-7; clone size: .; CDR3 DNA: TGTGCCAGCAAACCGGGACGGTCGCGCGAGCAGTACTTC; CDR3 protein: CASKPGRSREQYF
D gene: .; V gene: TRBV7-2; J gene: TRBJ1-5; clone size: .; CDR3 DNA: TGTGCCAGCAGCCACCCGGGTCAGCCCCAGCATTTT; CDR3 protein: CASSHPGQPQHF
D gene: .; V gene: TRBV4-3; J gene: TRBJ2-5; clone size: .; CDR3 DNA: TGCGCCAGCAGCCAAGGGGTCTCCGAAGGTCAAGAGACCCAGTACTTC; CDR3 protein: CASSQGVSEGQETQYF
D gene: .; V gene: TRBV4-2; J gene: TRBJ2-3; clone size: .; CDR3 DNA: TGTGCCAGCAACTCAGAGGCAGGGGCCCGCACAGATACGCAGTATTTT; CDR3 protein: CASNSEAGARTDTQYF
D gene: .; V gene: TRBV6-6; J gene: TRBJ2-1; clone size: many; CDR3 DNA: TGTGCCAGCAGTTACCTGCGGAGGGGCTCCTACAATGAGCAGTTCTTC; CDR3 protein: CASSYLRRGSYNEQFF
D gene: .; V gene: TRBV25-1; J gene: TRBJ2-7; clone size: few; CDR3 DNA: TGTGCCAGCAGTGACTCGTCTACCGGAGTCTACGAGCAGTACTTC; CDR3 protein: CASSDSSTGVYEQYF